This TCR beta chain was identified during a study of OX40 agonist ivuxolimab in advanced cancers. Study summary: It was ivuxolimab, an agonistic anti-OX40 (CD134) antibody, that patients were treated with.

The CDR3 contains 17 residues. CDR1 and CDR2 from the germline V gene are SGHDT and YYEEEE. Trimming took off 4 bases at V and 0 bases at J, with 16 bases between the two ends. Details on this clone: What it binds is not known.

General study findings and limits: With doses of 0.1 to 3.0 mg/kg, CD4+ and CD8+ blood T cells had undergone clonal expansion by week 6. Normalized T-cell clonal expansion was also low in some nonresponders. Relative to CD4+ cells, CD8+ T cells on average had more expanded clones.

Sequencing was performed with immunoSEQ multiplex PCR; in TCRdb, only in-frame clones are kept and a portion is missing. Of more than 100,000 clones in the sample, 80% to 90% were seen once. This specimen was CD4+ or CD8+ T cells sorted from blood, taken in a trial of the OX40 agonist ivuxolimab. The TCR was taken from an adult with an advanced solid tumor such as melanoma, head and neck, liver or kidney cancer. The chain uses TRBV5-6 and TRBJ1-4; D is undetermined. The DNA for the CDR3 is TGTGCCAGCAGCCTTTACCCACTTACTGCAACTAATGAAAAACTGTTTTTT. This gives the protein CASSLYPLTATNEKLFF. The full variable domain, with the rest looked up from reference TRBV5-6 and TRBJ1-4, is DAGVTQSPTHLIKTRGQQVTLRCSPKSGHDTVSWYQQALGQGPQFIFQYYEEEERQRGNFPDRFSGHQFPNYSSELNVNALLLGDSALYLCASSLYPLTATNEKLFFGSGTQLSVL.